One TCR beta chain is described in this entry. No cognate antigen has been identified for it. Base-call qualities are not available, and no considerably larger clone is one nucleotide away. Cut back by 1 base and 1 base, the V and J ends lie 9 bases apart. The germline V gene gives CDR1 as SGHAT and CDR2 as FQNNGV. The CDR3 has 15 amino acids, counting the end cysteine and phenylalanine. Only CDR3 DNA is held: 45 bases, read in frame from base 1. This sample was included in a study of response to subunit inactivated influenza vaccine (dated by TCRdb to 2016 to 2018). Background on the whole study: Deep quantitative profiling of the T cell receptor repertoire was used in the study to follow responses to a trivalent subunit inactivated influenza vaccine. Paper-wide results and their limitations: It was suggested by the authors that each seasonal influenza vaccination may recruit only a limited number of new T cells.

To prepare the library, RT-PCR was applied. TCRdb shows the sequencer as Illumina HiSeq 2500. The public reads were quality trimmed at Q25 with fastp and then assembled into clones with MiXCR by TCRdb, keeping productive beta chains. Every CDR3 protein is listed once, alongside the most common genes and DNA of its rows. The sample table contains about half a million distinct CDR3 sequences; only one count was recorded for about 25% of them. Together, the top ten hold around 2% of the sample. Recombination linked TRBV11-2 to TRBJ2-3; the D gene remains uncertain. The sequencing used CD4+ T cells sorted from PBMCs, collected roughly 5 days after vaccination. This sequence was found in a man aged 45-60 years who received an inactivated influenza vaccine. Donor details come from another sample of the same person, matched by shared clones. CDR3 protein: CASSLGRLGTDTQYF. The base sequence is TGTGCCAGCAGCTTAGGTAGACTGGGCACAGATACGCAGTATTTT.